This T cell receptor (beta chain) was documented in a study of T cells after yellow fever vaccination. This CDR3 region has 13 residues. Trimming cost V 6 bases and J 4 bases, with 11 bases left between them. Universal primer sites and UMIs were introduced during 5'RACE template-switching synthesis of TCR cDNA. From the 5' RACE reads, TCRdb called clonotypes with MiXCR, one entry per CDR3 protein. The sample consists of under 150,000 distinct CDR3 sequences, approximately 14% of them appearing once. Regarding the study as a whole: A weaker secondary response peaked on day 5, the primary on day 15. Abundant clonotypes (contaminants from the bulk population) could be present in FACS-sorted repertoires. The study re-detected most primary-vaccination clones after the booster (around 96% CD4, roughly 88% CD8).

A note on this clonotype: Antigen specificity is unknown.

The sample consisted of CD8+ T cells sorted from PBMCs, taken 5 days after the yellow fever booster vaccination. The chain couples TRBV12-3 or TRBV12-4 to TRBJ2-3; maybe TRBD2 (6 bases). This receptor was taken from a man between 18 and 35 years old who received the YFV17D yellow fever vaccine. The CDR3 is CASSPGTSDTQYF. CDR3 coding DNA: TGTGCCAGCAGCCCCGGGACTTCAGATACGCAGTATTTT.